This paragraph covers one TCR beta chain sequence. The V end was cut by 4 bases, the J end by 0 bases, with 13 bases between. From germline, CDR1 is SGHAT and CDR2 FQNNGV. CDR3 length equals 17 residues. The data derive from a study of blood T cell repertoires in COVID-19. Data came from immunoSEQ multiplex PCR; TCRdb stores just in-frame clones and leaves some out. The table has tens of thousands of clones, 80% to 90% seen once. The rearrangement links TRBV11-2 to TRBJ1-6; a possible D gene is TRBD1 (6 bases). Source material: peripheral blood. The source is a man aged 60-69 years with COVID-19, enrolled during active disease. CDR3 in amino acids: CASSSQGPSSYNSPLHF. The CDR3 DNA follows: TGTGCCAGCAGCTCACAGGGCCCGAGCTCCTATAATTCACCCCTCCACTTT.